What follows is one T cell receptor (beta chain) and its context. Its binding antigen is unknown. No quality values exist for individual bases; no much larger clone is one base distant. The immunoSEQ Assay, a bias-controlled multiplex PCR, was used to amplify TCRbeta CDR3 regions from genomic DNA. In the authors' own workflow: Within the assay, amplification of reference gene primers was used to estimate how many nucleated cells each sample contained. To quantify the absolute abundance of each unique TCRbeta CDR3 rearrangement, sequence reads were collapsed and filtered. For each sample, productive Simpson clonality was calculated by taking the square root of Simpson's diversity index across productive rearrangements. Entries here come from immuneACCESS through TCRdb and include only in-frame sequences with V and J called. Some clones fail to appear in such tables; in the studies checked, an unresolved V gene covers under half of the shortfall, and the cause of the remainder is unknown. The V and J calls and the clone size are those of that table, but D and trimming were determined from the DNA. For this sample there are a few hundred thousand clones; around nine tenths appear just once. Over 6% of the sample is taken by the ten largest.

The sample comes from a study of blood T cell repertoires in COVID-19 (dated by TCRdb to about 2020). For context, the study as a whole: Collaborator samples came from the United States, Italy and Spain and covered acute and convalescent phases of COVID-19. The prospective study material was composed of cDNA or gDNA derived from T cells, B-cell-depleted T cells, or PBMCs. Deeply sampled blood TCRbeta repertoires from subjects exposed to, actively infected with, or recovered from COVID-19 were included in the dataset. The repertoires were released in a freely available public database meant as a resource for research on the immune response to SARS-CoV-2. Samples came from the ongoing ImmuneRACE study (first 160 participants) plus 1,254 subjects from 6 global collaborators. Nearly every sample came with metadata listing a de-identified subject ID, COVID-19 status, age in years and sex. Where available, HLA class I and class II types were taken from metadata supplied by the sample provider and were not determined by assay-based typing. The research as a whole found: The amount of clinical and demographic metadata varied by source and participant and was provided uncurated.

Participants in the prospective study were aged roughly 18 to 89 years, lived in some 24 United States geographic areas, and enrolled through a virtual design. In the prospective study, cohorts were assigned on the basis of participant-reported clinical history obtained from a screening survey and a study questionnaire. Recovered participants in ImmuneRACE Cohort 3 were defined as having two consecutive negative NP/OP PCR tests, clearance from a healthcare professional, or resolution of symptoms. Mobile phlebotomists in the prospective study collected whole blood, serum and a nasopharyngeal or oropharyngeal swab from every participant. Over a roughly 2-month period, participants in the prospective study had the option of providing additional blood draws and questionnaires. Blood samples from the prospective study were shipped frozen or at room temperature prior to DNA extraction. CDR1 MNHEY and CDR2 SVGEGT are derived from the germline V gene. The junction shows trimming of 6 bases on V and 7 bases on J, plus 13 bases between the germline ends. The CDR3 holds 13 amino acids from the cysteine to the phenylalanine. Just the 39-base CDR3 DNA is kept, in frame starting at base 1.

The sequencing sample was made of PBMCs or T cells enriched from blood (not recorded which). This clonotype was obtained from a woman aged 40 to 50 who had recovered from COVID-19. The sequence is built from TRBV6-2 or TRBV6-3 and TRBJ1-5; no D segment can be confidently identified. The CDR3 has the sequence CASRYVLRQPQHF. The bases read TGTGCCAGCAGATACGTGTTGCGACAGCCCCAGCATTTT.